Described below is a single TCR beta chain sequence and its context. Germline CDR1 LNHNV, CDR2 YYDKDF (reference sequence). This CDR3 has 15 amino acids. The junction had 5 bases not matched to a gene; V was cut back by 4 bases and J by 6 bases. Original methodology: Reference gene primer amplification gave nucleated cell count estimates. Using immunoSEQ multiplex PCR, the repertoire was profiled, and TCRdb retains in-frame clones only, with some absent. D and trimming were read from the DNA, whereas the V and J calls and clone size are those reported in that table. The repertoire consists of tens of thousands of clones, with less than 80% occurring once and the leading ten covering about 4.2%. The sample is drawn from a study of blood T cell repertoires in COVID-19. The overall study: There were acute and convalescent COVID-19 samples, and they came from the United States, Italy and Spain. Nucleic acid was either cDNA or gDNA, and it came from T cells, B-cell-depleted T cells, or PBMCs.

What was sequenced was peripheral blood. The chain has TRBV15 and TRBJ1-5, with 11 positions matching TRBD1. The sequence derives from a woman aged 50 to 60 with acute or convalescent COVID-19. As DNA, the CDR3 is TGTGCCACCAGCACAGCCGGGACAGGGGGTCAGCCCCAGCATTTT. Protein sequence: CATSTAGTGGQPQHF.